This paragraph covers one TCR beta chain sequence. A junction end diverges from the germline sequence, so it may reflect a read error. Germline-derived CDR1 and CDR2 are SGHTA and FQGTGA. This CDR3 comprises 13 residues. The authors sequenced patients whose flow cytometry had shown CD8+CD57+ cell expansion. The sample comes from a study of CD8+CD57+ T cells in acquired aplastic anemia. Template material for TCR beta VDJ and CDR3 profiling consisted of genomic DNA. MiXCR, run by TCRdb on the reads, gives a single entry per CDR3 protein. Among about 180,000 distinct CDR3 sequences listed, approximately 48% were seen once.

The chain employs TRBV7-3 and TRBJ1-4, with 7 bases lining up with TRBD1. Sequencing was performed on sorted CD4+, CD8+, or CD8+CD57+ T cells (not recorded which) from PBMCs. The source is a human donor with aplastic anemia. CDR3 in DNA: TGTGCCACAGACCAGGGGGAGAATGAAACACTGTTTTTT. Translated, it gives CATDQGENETLFF.